The 10 T cell receptor beta chains below come from one sample, sequenced in a study of identical twins. TCRdb recomputed calls from the 5' RACE reads with MiXCR, one row per CDR3 protein. The data show roughly 1.6 million distinct CDR3 sequences, less than 40% seen once. The sequenced material came from cord blood. These receptors originate from a newborn girl in good health.

The chain carries TRBV4-1 and TRBJ1-1; D gene unclear. Per the germline V gene, CDR1 is MGHRA and CDR2 is YSYEKL. Trimming pared 1 base from V and 5 bases from J, leaving 11 bases between. The CDR3 covers 14 residues. The CDR3 sequence is CASSQGVTRTEAFF. CDR3 bases: TGCGCCAGCAGCCAAGGGGTAACAAGGACTGAAGCTTTCTTT.

The table lists this clonotype with a few counts. This chain connects TRBV27 to TRBJ1-5; D call uncertain. From germline, CDR1 is MNHEY and CDR2 SMNVEV (reference sequence). V lost 0 bases and J 0 bases, leaving 9 bases between the germline ends. This CDR3 contains 16 residues. CDR3 loop: CASSLSFRLSNQPQHF. Here the CDR3 DNA reads TGTGCCAGCAGTTTATCGTTCAGGCTTAGCAATCAGCCCCAGCATTTT.

The rearrangement links TRBV3-1 to TRBJ1-4; D call uncertain. Germline CDR1 is LGHDT and CDR2 is YNNKEL (reference sequence). Trimming stripped 0 bases from V and 8 bases from J, with 7 bases between. The length of the CDR3 is 13 residues. The CDR3 reads CASSQDLEEKLFF. DNA of the CDR3: TGTGCCAGCAGCCAAGATCTTGAAGAAAAACTGTTTTTT. Combining the CDR3 with reference TRBV3-1 and TRBJ1-4 gives the whole variable domain DTAVSQTPKYLVTQMGNDKSIKCEQNLGHDTMYWYKQDSKKFLKIMFSYNNKELIINETVPNRFSPKSPDKAHLNLHINSLELGDSAVYFCASSQDLEEKLFFGSGTQLSVL.

This clonotype was recorded a few times. The chain combines TRBV12-3 or TRBV12-4 with TRBJ2-7, with 10 bases that match TRBD1. Trimming removed 5 bases from V and 5 bases from J; junction bases left unmatched: 9. CDR3 length: 15 amino acids. The CDR3 nucleotides read TGTGCCAGCAGTCAAGCGGGACAGGGGCCCCACGAGCAGTACTTC. It specifies CASSQAGQGPHEQYF.

This clonotype has more than one count but fewer than ten. The genes are TRBV6-5 and TRBJ1-2; 8 bases fit TRBD1. The length of the CDR3 is 16 residues. Germline V gives CDR1 MNHEY, CDR2 SVGAGI. V lost 5 bases, J lost 0 bases, and 8 bases stayed unmatched. This CDR3 is CASSISVDRANYGYTF. The CDR3, as DNA: TGTGCCAGCAGTATTTCGGTGGACAGGGCTAACTATGGCTACACCTTC.

This chain links TRBV19 with TRBJ2-1, with a weak D call TRBD2 (7 bases). The CDR3 runs 14 residues. Trimming took 7 bases from V and 2 from J, leaving 12 bases between them. Germline assignment: CDR1 LNHDA and CDR2 SQIVND (reference sequence). Here the CDR3 DNA reads TGTGCCAGTAAGAGCGGGACAACCTACAATGAGCAGTTCTTC. It codes for CASKSGTTYNEQFF.

The rearrangement links TRBV3-1 to TRBJ1-2, with 7 bases aligning to TRBD1. The germline gives CDR1 LGHDT, CDR2 YNNKEL (reference sequence). The CDR3 runs to 14 residues. The V segment lost 2 bases and the J segment 8 bases; nucleotides outside the gene matches: 8. The CDR3 region is CASSQRATGKGYTF. The CDR3 region has the DNA TGTGCCAGCAGCCAAAGGGCGACAGGGAAGGGCTACACCTTC.

This sequence joins TRBV7-2 and TRBJ2-5; 10 positions match TRBD2. V shed 1 base, J shed 4 bases, and the junction held 6 bases outside the gene matches. The CDR3 runs to 16 residues. CDR1 and CDR2 (germline): SGHTA, FQGNSA. This chain's CDR3 is CASSLELAGRSETQYF. CDR3 nucleotide sequence: TGTGCCAGCAGCTTAGAACTAGCGGGGAGGTCAGAGACCCAGTACTTC.

This clonotype was detected a few times. This chain joins TRBV28 and TRBJ1-5; D is perhaps TRBD1 (6 bases). V lost 3 bases and J 7 bases, leaving 10 bases between the germline ends. The V gene's germline CDR1 is MDHEN and CDR2 SYDVKM. This CDR3 has 13 amino acids. CDR3 in DNA: TGTGCCAGCAGTTTTCCTGACAGGCAGCCCCAGCATTTT. The encoded protein is CASSFPDRQPQHF.

This chain uses TRBV4-2 with TRBJ2-5; D may be TRBD1 (5 bases). The germline V gene encodes CDR1 LGHNA and CDR2 YNFKEQ. CDR3 length: 14 amino acids. V lost 1 base and J 11 bases, leaving 17 bases between the germline ends. The CDR3 sequence is CASSQAQGINEQYF. The DNA of the CDR3 is TGTGCCAGCAGCCAAGCGCAGGGTATCAATGAGCAGTACTTC.